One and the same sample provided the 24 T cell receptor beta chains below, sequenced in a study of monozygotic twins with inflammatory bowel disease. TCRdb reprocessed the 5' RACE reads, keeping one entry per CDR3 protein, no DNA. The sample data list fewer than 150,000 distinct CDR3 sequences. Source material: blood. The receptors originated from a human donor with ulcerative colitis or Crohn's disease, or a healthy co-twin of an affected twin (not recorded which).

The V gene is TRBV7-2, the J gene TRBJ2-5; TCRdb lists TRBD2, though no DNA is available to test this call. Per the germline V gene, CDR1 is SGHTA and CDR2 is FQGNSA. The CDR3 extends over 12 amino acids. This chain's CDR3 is CASSLASAGDYF.

The chain's CDR3 is CASSRTGGQNQPQHF. This chain uses TRBV5-6 with TRBJ1-5; the D call from TCRdb, TRBD1, cannot be confirmed without DNA. Germline V gene lookup returns CDR1 SGHDT and CDR2 YYEEEE. The CDR3 runs to 15 residues.

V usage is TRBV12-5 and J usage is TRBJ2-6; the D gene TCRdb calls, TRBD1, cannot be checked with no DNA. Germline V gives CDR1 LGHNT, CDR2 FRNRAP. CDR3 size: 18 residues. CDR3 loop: CASGLIRDGYSGANVLTF.

CDR3 sequence: CASSPSLALSSYEQYF. V and J are TRBV18 and TRBJ2-7. Germline CDR1 reads KGHSH; CDR2 reads LQKENI. The CDR3 contains 16 residues.

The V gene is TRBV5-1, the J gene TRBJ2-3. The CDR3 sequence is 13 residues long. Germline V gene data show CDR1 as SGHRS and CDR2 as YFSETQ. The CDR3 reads CASSLDVRNTQYF.

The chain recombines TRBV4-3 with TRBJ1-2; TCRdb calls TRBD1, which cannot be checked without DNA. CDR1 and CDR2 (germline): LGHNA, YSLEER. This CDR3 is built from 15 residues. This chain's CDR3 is CASSPSGGPSYGYTF.

The CDR3: CASSRERQETQYF. The chain carries TRBV11-2 and TRBJ2-5. CDR1 is SGHAT and CDR2 is FQNNGV in the germline V gene. This CDR3 contains 13 residues. Filled out from reference TRBV11-2 and TRBJ2-5, the complete variable domain reads EAGVAQSPRYKIIEKRQSVAFWCNPISGHATLYWYQQILGQGPKLLIQFQNNGVVDDSQLPKDRFSAERLKGVDSTLKIQPAKLEDSAVYLCASSRERQETQYFGPGTRLLVL.

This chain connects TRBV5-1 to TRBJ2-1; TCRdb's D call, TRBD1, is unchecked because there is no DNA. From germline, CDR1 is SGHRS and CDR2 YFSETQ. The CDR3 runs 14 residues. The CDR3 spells CASSLGTGGNEQFF. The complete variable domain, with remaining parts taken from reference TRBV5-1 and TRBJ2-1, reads KAGVTQTPRYLIKTRGQQVTLSCSPISGHRSVSWYQQTPGQGLQFLFEYFSETQRNKGNFPGRFSGRQFSNSRSEMNVSTLELGDSALYLCASSLGTGGNEQFFGPGTRLTVL.

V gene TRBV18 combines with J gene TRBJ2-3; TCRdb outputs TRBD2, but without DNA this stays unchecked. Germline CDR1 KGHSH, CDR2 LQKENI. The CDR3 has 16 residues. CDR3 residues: CASSPGLAGNTDTQYF.

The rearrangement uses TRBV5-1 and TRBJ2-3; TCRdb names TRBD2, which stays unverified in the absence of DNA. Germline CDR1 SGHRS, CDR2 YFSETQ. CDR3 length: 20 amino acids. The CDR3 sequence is CASSLFSRGTSGARTDTQYF.

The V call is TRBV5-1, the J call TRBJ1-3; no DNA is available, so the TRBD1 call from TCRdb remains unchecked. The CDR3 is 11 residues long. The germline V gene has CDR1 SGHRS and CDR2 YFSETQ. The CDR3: CASSGADTIYF.

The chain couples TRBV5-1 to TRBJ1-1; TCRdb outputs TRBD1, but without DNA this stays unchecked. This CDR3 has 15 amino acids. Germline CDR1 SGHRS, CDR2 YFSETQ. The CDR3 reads CASSRSGQGYTEAFF.

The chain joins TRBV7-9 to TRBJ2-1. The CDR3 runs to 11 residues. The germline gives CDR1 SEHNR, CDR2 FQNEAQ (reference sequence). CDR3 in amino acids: CASSRSGEQFF.

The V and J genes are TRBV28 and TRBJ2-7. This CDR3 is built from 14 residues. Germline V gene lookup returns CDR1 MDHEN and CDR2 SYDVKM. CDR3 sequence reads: CASSLYPSSYEQYF.

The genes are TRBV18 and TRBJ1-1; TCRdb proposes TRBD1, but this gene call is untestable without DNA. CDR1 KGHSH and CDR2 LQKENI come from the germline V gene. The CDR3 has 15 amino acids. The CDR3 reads CASSPYGTGDTEAFF.

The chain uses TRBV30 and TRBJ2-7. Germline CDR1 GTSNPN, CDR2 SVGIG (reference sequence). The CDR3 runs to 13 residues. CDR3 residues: CAWSAFEPYEQYF.

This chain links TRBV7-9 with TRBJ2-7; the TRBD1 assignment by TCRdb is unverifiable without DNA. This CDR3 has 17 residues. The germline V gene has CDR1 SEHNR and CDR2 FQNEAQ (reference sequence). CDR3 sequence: CASSPRGSGGRTYEQYF.

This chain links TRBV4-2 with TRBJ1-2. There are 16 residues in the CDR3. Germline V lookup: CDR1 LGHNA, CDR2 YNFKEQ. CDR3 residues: CASSQEPRIPNYGYTF.

CDR3 amino acids: CASRRDFANTGELFF. The J gene is TRBJ2-2, the V gene TRBV5-1; TCRdb returns TRBD1, unconfirmable since there is no DNA. CDR1 is SGHRS and CDR2 is YFSETQ in the germline V gene. The CDR3 covers 15 residues. The full variable domain, with the rest looked up from reference TRBV5-1 and TRBJ2-2, is KAGVTQTPRYLIKTRGQQVTLSCSPISGHRSVSWYQQTPGQGLQFLFEYFSETQRNKGNFPGRFSGRQFSNSRSEMNVSTLELGDSALYLCASRRDFANTGELFFGEGSRLTVL.

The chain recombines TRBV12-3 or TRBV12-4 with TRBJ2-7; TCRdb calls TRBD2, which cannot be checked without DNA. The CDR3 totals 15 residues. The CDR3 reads CASSSRPGPIYEQYF.

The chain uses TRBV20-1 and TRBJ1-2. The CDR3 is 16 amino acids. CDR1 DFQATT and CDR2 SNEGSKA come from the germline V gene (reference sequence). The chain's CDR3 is CSAPSRQANGFFGYTF.

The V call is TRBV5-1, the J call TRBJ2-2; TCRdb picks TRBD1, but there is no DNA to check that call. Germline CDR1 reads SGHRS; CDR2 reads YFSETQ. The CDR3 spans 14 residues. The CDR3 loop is CASSSHQGTGELFF. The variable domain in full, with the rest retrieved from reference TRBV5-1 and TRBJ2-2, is KAGVTQTPRYLIKTRGQQVTLSCSPISGHRSVSWYQQTPGQGLQFLFEYFSETQRNKGNFPGRFSGRQFSNSRSEMNVSTLELGDSALYLCASSSHQGTGELFFGEGSRLTVL.

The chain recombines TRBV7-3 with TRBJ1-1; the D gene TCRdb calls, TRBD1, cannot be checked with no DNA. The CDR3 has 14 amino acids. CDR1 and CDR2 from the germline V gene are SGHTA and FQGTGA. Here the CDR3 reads CASSLGTANTEAFF.

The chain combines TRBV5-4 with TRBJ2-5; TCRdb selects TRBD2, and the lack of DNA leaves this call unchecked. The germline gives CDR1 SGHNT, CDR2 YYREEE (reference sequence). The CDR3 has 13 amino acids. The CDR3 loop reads CASSFERRETQYF.